This T cell receptor beta chain was recorded in a study of OX40 agonist ivuxolimab in advanced cancers. Profiling relied on immunoSEQ multiplex PCR, and the TCRdb table lists in-frame clones only, not all of them. The data hold 50,000 or so clones, with approximately 88% observed a single time. For this clone: The antigen remains undetermined.

General observations from the study: Some nonresponders also had low normalized T-cell clonal expansion. On average, CD8+ T cells showed a greater number of expanded clones than CD4+. Near-lowest levels of clonal expansion characterized partial responders at 0.1-3.0 mg/kg.

The source of this sequence is an adult with an advanced solid tumor such as melanoma, head and neck, liver or kidney cancer. The material sequenced was CD4+ or CD8+ T cells sorted from blood, taken in a trial of the OX40 agonist ivuxolimab.

The CDR3 bases are TGTGCCAGCAGCTTAAAAGGGGAGGGCTATGGCTACACCTTC. Amino acid sequence: CASSLKGEGYGYTF. V gene TRBV7-3 combines with J gene TRBJ1-2; D is perhaps TRBD1 (5 bases). The CDR3 sequence is 14 residues long. Germline CDR1 SGHTA, CDR2 FQGTGA. V lost 1 base, J lost 4 bases, and 10 bases lay in between.